The clone carrying this T cell receptor (beta chain) was counted at least ten times. Its antigen is as yet unknown. This entry comes from a study of T cells in Graves' hyperthyroidism and ophthalmopathy. Germline V CDR1 and CDR2: KGHSH, LQKENI. The CDR3 extends over 14 amino acids. Trimming pared 5 bases from V and 8 bases from J, leaving 18 bases between. Amplification yielded TCR beta CDR3 regions, with RNA transcripts as the source. First-round RT-PCR with HTBI primers amplified the TCR CDR3 region. From the multiplex PCR reads, TCRdb called clonotypes with MiXCR, one entry per CDR3 protein. The sample has approximately 720,000 distinct CDR3 sequences, roughly 20% seen once. Blood dates from first hyperthyroidism diagnosis, before any ophthalmopathy symptoms. Fresh peripheral blood, 9.5 to 10 ml of it, supplied the PBMCs. Study results and caveats: In validation, the model predicted ophthalmopathy. These predictions came a median roughly 6 months before onset.

This clonotype originated in a woman in her 50s with Graves' hyperthyroidism that later progressed to Graves' ophthalmopathy. V and J are TRBV18 and TRBJ1-1; no clear D gene. Source material: blood. The CDR3 DNA reads TGTGCCAGCTCAGCCGGGATCCTATCCAGGGAAGCTTTCTTT. It is translated as CASSAGILSREAFF. Looking up the rest from reference TRBV18 and TRBJ1-1 gives the full variable domain: NAGVMQNPRHLVRRRGQEARLRCSPMKGHSHVYWYRQLPEEGLKFMVYLQKENIIDESGMPKERFSAEFPKEGPSILRIQQVVRGDSAAYFCASSAGILSREAFFGQGTRLTVV.